This T cell receptor (beta chain) appears in the sequencing data of a study of cytomegalovirus exposure and HLA in healthy donors. The study, taken as a whole, reports: TCR beta V- and J-gene trimming was later associated with a missense DCLRE1C variant.

On this clone: Its antigen is unknown.

Trimming shortened V by 7 bases and J by 3 bases, and 25 bases separated the two germline ends. Germline CDR1 and CDR2: WNHNN and SYGVQD (reference sequence). The CDR3 has 17 residues. The PCR employed 60 Vbeta primers together with 13 Jbeta primers. TCRdb keeps only in-frame clones here, not all; method: immunoSEQ multiplex PCR. The table includes 70,000 to 95,000 clones, less than 80% detected once. The V call is TRBV10-1, the J call TRBJ2-7; D is uncertain. What was sequenced was PBMCs. The TCR comes from a human donor in good health. CDR3 sequence: CASTRPLVPLADYEQYF. The CDR3 nucleotides are TGCGCCAGCACCCGCCCTCTAGTCCCCCTTGCGGACTACGAGCAGTACTTC.